The present T cell receptor beta chain was sequenced within a study of monozygotic twins with inflammatory bowel disease (dated by TCRdb to the late 2010s). Notes on the research overall: A total of roughly 28 monozygotic twin pairs were included in the full study, comprising nine German pairs (four IBD-concordant, five IBD-discordant) and 19 IBD-discordant Danish pairs. Disease-associated traits were sought mainly through comparisons between IBD patients and their genetically identical healthy co-twins within discordant pairs. Each individual had, on average, about 151 000 unique TCRalpha sequences and 181 000 unique TCRbeta sequences available for analysis. General findings and caveats noted by the study authors: Measured by the inverse Simpson index, TCRbeta repertoire diversity was lower in IBD patients than in their healthy co-twins. No single strong signal or clonotype linked to IBD turned up in the results, so the idea that one exists was not supported. Background noise and inter-individual variability may have been introduced into the repertoires by the differing immunosuppressive treatments among patients. Concordant and discordant twins showed no difference in repertoire similarity, possibly because of limited statistical power. Different T cell subtypes could not be distinguished in the analysis. IBD patients shared fewer clonotypes with other individuals than healthy twins did, most markedly in patients showing signs of disease activity.

The CDR3 numbers 15 residues from cysteine through phenylalanine. Only the protein is on record. From each donor, a roughly 2.5 ml peripheral blood sample was collected into PAXgene tubes and stored at -80 degrees C. Without T cell sorting, total RNA was isolated from whole blood using the PAXgene blood miRNA kit on an automated QIAcube. Peripheral blood from monozygotic twin pairs who were concordant or discordant for inflammatory bowel disease underwent deep TCRalpha and TCRbeta repertoire profiling using unique molecular barcoding. Smoking habits were recorded for all twin pairs, with individuals classified as current, former or never smokers. Remarks on this clonotype: The specificity of this receptor is unknown.

Library construction relied on 5' RACE. The input for every TCR library was 3,500 to 4,000 ng of total RNA. For each sample, cDNA was synthesized in eight separate reactions using SMARTScribe reverse transcriptase. During cDNA synthesis, unique molecular identifiers containing a 6-nucleotide sample barcode were introduced by template switching. TCRalpha and TCRbeta cDNA was amplified by two nested PCRs of roughly 15 and 9 cycles, with bead purification after each PCR. Before amplification, cDNA was treated with uracil DNA-glycosylase and purified using the QIAquick PCR purification kit. In the second PCR, Illumina TruSeq-compatible adapters and sample-specific barcodes were added. Library quality and concentration were checked on TapeStation and Qubit, and libraries were pooled at roughly 5.1 ng each. Pooled libraries were sequenced on an Illumina HiSeq2500 single-index Rapid Run with 2 x 100 bp reads and custom sequencing primers. The paper's data handling went like this. MiGEC version 1.2.6 was used for UMI-based consensus assembly, which corrected PCR and sequencing errors. MiXCR version 2.1.1 was used to carry out V(D)J alignment, clonotype assembly and CDR3 extraction. To normalise gene usage, clonotype sharing and MAIT/NKT TCR abundance, the analysis used the top 1000, 10 000 and 20 000 clonotypes per sample. Diversity was computed as the inverse Simpson index with the vegan R package after downsampling to 27 000 UMIs. Statistical testing used paired Mann-Whitney U tests on the discordant twin pairs and applied Benjamini-Hochberg correction for multiple testing. One entry per CDR3 protein sequence results from the TCRdb reprocessing of the reads, with DNA left out. TCRdb's processing, not the authors', yielded these V and J calls. The sample table includes approximately 400,000 distinct CDR3 sequences. In total, the top ten clones hold approximately 2.3% of the sample.

Sequencing was performed on blood. This clonotype originated in a human donor with ulcerative colitis or Crohn's disease, or a healthy co-twin of an affected twin (not recorded which). The receptor chain draws on TRBV12-3 or TRBV12-4 and TRBJ1-3. The CDR3 protein sequence reads: CASSFGLFSGNTIYF.